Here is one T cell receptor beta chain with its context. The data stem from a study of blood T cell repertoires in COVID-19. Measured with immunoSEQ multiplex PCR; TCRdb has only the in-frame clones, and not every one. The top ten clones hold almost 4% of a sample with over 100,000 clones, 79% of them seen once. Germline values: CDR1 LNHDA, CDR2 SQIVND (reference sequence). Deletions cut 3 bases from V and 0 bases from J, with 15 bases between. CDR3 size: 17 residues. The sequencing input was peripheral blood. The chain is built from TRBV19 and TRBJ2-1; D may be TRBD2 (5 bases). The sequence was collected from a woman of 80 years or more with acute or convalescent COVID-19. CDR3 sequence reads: CASSMGSAGSSYNEQFF. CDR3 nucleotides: TGTGCCAGTAGTATGGGTAGCGCCGGCAGCTCCTACAATGAGCAGTTCTTC.